This T cell receptor beta chain was found in a study of cytomegalovirus exposure and HLA in healthy donors. This clone was recorded once. Its antigen is as yet unknown. Other nucleotide sequences in the sample specify the same CDR3. Study-wide points: There were some V segments, including TRBV6-2 and TRBV6-3, excluded as indistinguishable. A link between a missense DCLRE1C variant and TCR beta V- and J-gene trimming emerged from a later analysis.

Each of the donors was a healthy bone marrow donor. V trimming: 5 bases; J trimming: 2 bases; junction bases outside the gene matches: 5. The CDR3 consists of 16 residues. Germline V CDR1 and CDR2: SGHVS, FNYEAQ. Primers for the PCR totalled 60 Vbeta and 13 Jbeta. Using immunoSEQ multiplex PCR, the repertoire was profiled, and TCRdb retains in-frame clones only, with some absent. The profile shows some 150,000 clones, roughly 85% of them singletons. The rearrangement joins TRBV7-6 to TRBJ2-2, with TRBD1 matching 10 bases. This TCR was sampled from a middle-aged man in good health and CMV-seronegative. The specimen was PBMCs. In DNA form, the CDR3 reads TGTGCCAGCAGCAGCAGGGACAGGGGTAACACCGGGGAGCTGTTTTTT. It specifies CASSSRDRGNTGELFF. The full variable domain, rest sourced from reference TRBV7-6 and TRBJ2-2, is GAGVSQSPRYKVTKRGQDVALRCDPISGHVSLYWYRQALGQGPEFLTYFNYEAQQDKSGLPNDRFSAERPEGSISTLTIQRTEQRDSAMYRCASSSRDRGNTGELFFGEGSRLTVL.